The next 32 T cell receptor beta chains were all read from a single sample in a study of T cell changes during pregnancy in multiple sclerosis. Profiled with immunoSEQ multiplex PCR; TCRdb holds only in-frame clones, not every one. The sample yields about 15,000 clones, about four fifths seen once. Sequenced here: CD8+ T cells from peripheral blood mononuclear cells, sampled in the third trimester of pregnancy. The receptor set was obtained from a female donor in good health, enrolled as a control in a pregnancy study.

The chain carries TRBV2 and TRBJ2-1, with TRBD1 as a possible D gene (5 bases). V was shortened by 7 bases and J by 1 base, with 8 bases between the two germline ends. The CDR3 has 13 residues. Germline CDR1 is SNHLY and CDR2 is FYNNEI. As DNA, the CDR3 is TGTGCCAGCATGGGGCGGTCCTACAATGAGCAGTTCTTC. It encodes CASMGRSYNEQFF.

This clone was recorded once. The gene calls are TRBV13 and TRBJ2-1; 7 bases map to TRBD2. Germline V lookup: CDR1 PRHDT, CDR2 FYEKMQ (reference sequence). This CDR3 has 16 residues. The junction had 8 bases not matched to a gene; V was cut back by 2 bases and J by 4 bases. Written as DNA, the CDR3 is TGTGCCAGCAGCTTATTCGGGGGAGGGCCTTACAATGAGCAGTTCTTC. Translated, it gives CASSLFGGGPYNEQFF.

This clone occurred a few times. In DNA form, the CDR3 reads TGCGCCAGCAGCCACCCGGGAGCATACAATGAGCAGTTCTTC. This encodes CASSHPGAYNEQFF. This chain connects TRBV4-1 to TRBJ2-1; D may be TRBD2 (6 bases). The V end was cut by 3 bases, the J end by 4 bases, with 10 bases between. Germline V gene data show CDR1 as MGHRA and CDR2 as YSYEKL. CDR3 length: 14 residues.

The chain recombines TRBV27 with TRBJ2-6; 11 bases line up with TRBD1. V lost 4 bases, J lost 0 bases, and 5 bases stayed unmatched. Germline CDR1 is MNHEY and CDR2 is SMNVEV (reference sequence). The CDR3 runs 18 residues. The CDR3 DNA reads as TGTGCCAGCAGTTCCGGGACAGGGGGATTCTCTGGGGCCAACGTCCTGACTTTC. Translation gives CASSSGTGGFSGANVLTF.

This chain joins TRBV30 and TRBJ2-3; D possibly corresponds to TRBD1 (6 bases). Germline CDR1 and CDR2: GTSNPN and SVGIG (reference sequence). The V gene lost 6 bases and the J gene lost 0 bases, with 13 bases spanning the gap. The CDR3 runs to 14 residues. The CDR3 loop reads CACLADRSTDTQYF. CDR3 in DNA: TGTGCCTGCCTAGCCGACAGGAGCACAGATACGCAGTATTTT.

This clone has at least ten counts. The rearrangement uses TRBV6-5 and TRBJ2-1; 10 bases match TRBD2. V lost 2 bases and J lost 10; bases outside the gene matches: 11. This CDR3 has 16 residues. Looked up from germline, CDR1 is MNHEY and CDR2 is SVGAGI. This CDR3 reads CASSYGASGGPKEQFF. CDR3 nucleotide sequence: TGTGCCAGCAGTTACGGCGCTAGCGGGGGTCCCAAGGAGCAGTTCTTC.

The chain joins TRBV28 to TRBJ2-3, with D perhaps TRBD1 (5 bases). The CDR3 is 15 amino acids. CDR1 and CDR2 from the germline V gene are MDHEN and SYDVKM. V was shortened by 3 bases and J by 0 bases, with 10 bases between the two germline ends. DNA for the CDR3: TGTGCCAGCAGTTTGTGGGGCGATAGCACAGATACGCAGTATTTT. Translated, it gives CASSLWGDSTDTQYF.

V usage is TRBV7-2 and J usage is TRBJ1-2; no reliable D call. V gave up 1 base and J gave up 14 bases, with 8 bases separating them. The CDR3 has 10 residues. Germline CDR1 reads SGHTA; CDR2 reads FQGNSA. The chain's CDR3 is CASSLGFLTF. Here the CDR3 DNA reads TGTGCCAGCAGCTTAGGGTTCCTAACCTTC.

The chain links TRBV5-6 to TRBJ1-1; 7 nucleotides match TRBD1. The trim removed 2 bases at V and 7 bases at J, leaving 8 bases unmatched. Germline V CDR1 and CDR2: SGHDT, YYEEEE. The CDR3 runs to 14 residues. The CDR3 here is CASSFGQALLEAFF. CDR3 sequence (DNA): TGTGCCAGCAGCTTCGGACAGGCCCTACTTGAAGCTTTCTTT. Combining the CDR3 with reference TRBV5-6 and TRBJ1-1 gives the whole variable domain DAGVTQSPTHLIKTRGQQVTLRCSPKSGHDTVSWYQQALGQGPQFIFQYYEEEERQRGNFPDRFSGHQFPNYSSELNVNALLLGDSALYLCASSFGQALLEAFFGQGTRLTVV.

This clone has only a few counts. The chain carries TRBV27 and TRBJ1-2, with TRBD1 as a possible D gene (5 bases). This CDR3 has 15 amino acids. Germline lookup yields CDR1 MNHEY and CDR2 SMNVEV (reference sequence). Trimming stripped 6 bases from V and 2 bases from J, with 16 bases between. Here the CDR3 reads CASRPDSHANYGYTF. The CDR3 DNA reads TGTGCCAGCAGACCCGACAGTCACGCAAACTATGGCTACACCTTC.

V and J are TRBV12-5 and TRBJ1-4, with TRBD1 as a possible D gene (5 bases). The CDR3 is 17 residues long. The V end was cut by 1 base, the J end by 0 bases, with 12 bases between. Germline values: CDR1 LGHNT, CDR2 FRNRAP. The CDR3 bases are TGTGCTAGTGGTTTGGGCCCCACGGGGGCAACTAATGAAAAACTGTTTTTT. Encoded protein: CASGLGPTGATNEKLFF.

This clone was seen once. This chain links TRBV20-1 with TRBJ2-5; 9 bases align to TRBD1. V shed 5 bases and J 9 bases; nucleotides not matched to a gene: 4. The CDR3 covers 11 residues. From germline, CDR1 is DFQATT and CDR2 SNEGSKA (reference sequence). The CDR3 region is CSAADRGAQYF. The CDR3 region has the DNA TGCAGTGCTGCCGACAGGGGGGCCCAGTACTTC.

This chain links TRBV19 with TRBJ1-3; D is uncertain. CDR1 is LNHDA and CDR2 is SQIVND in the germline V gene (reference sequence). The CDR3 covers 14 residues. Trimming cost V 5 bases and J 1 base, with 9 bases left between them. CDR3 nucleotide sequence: TGTGCCAGTAGTTCCCGGTGGTCTGGAAACACCATATATTTT. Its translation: CASSSRWSGNTIYF.

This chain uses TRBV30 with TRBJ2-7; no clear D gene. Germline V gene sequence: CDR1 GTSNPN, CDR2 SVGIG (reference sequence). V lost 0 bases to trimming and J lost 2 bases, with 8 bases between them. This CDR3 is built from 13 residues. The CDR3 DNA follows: TGTGCCTGGAGTGTCGGCGGCACCTACGAGCAGTACTTC. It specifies CAWSVGGTYEQYF.

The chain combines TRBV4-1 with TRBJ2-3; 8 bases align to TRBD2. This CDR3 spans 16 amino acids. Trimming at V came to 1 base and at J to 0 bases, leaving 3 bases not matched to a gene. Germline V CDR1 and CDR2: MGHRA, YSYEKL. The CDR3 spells CASSQAGGGSTDTQYF. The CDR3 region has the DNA TGCGCCAGCAGCCAAGCCGGGGGGGGTAGCACAGATACGCAGTATTTT.

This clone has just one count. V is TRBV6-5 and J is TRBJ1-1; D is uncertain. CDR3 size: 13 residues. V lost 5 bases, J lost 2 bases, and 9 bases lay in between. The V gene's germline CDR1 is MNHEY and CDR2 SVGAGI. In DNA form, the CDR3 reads TGTGCCAGCAGTCAGTACCCTAACACTGAAGCTTTCTTT. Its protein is CASSQYPNTEAFF.

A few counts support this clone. The CDR3, as DNA: TGTGCCAGCAGTTTGGCAGTGAGCAATCAGCCCCAGCATTTT. This gives the protein CASSLAVSNQPQHF. V usage is TRBV27 and J usage is TRBJ1-5; the D is unclear. The V and J ends lost 3 bases and 1 base respectively, with 7 bases between them. CDR3 length: 14 residues. CDR1 and CDR2 (germline): MNHEY, SMNVEV (reference sequence).

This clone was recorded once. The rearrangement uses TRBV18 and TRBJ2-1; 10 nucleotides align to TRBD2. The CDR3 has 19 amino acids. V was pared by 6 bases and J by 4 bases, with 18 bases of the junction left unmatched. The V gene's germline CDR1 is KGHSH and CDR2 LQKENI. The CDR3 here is CASSPLILSGGETYNEQFF. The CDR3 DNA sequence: TGTGCCAGCTCTCCCTTGATACTCAGCGGGGGGGAAACATACAATGAGCAGTTCTTC.

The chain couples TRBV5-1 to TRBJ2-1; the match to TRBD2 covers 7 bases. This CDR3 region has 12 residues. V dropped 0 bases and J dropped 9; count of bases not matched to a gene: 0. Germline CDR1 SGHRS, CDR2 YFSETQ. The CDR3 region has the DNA TGCGCCAGCAGCTTGGGGGAGGGTGAGCAGTTCTTC. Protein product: CASSLGEGEQFF.

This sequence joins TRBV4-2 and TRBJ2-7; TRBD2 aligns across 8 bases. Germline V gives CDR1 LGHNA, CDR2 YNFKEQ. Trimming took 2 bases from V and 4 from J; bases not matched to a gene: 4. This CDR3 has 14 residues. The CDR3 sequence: CASSQSLAGYEQYF. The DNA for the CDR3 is TGTGCCAGCAGCCAAAGTCTAGCGGGTTACGAGCAGTACTTC.

The CDR3 reads CASSLVGVYGTQYF. For the CDR3, the DNA is TGCGCCAGCAGCTTGGTCGGAGTATATGGTACGCAGTATTTT. The chain joins TRBV5-1 to TRBJ2-3; D unclear. V was shortened by 0 bases and J by 8 bases, with 13 bases between the two germline ends. This CDR3 comprises 14 residues. CDR1 is SGHRS and CDR2 is YFSETQ in the germline V gene. Supplemented by reference TRBV5-1 and TRBJ2-3, the full variable domain reads KAGVTQTPRYLIKTRGQQVTLSCSPISGHRSVSWYQQTPGQGLQFLFEYFSETQRNKGNFPGRFSGRQFSNSRSEMNVSTLELGDSALYLCASSLVGVYGTQYFGPGTRLTVL.

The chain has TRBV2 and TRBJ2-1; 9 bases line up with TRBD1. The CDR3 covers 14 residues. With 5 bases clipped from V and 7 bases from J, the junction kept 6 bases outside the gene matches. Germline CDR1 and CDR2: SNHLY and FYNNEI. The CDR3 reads CASSNTGTGNEQFF. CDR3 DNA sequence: TGTGCCAGCAGTAATACCGGGACAGGGAATGAGCAGTTCTTC.

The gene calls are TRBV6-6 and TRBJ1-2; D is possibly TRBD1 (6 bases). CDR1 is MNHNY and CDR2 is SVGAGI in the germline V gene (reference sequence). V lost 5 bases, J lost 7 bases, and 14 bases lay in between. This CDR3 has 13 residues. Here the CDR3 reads CASSQGLGPGYTF. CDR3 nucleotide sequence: TGTGCCAGCAGTCAGGGGCTGGGACCTGGCTACACCTTC.

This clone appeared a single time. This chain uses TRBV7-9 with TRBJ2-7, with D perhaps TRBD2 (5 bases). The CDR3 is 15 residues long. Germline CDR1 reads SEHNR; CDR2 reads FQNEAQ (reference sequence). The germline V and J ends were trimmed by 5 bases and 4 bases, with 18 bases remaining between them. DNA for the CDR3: TGTGCCAGCAGCCCGGGTGGGAGTGGTATGTACGAGCAGTACTTC. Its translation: CASSPGGSGMYEQYF.

CDR3 DNA: TGTGCCAGCAGTTTATCGATAGGGGAAAAGAACTACGAGCAGTACTTC. This sequence encodes CASSLSIGEKNYEQYF. This sequence joins TRBV27 and TRBJ2-7, with D possibly TRBD1 on 5 matching bases. V lost 0 bases to trimming and J lost 3 bases, with 15 bases between them. The germline V gene encodes CDR1 MNHEY and CDR2 SMNVEV (reference sequence). The CDR3 is 16 residues long.

CDR3 in DNA: TGTGCCACCAGCAGGGACAGGGACTATGGCTACACCTTC. Translating gives CATSRDRDYGYTF. V usage is TRBV15 and J usage is TRBJ1-2, with 8 bases that match TRBD1. Germline lookup yields CDR1 LNHNV and CDR2 YYDKDF (reference sequence). This CDR3 spans 13 amino acids. The ends lost 3 bases at V and 3 bases at J; junction bases unmatched: 0.

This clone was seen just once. The CDR3 nucleotides are TGCGCCAGCAGCCAAGGTATGAGGGAGATAGCTTTCTTT. Protein: CASSQGMREIAFF. The V call is TRBV4-1, the J call TRBJ1-1; D not certain. V lost 1 base and J 10 bases, leaving 13 bases between the germline ends. The CDR3 extends over 13 amino acids. Germline loops: CDR1 MGHRA, CDR2 YSYEKL.

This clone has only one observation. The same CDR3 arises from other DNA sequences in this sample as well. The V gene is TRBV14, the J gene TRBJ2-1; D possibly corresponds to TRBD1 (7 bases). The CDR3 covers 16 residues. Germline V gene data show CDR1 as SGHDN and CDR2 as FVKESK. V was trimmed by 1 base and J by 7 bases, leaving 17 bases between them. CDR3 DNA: TGTGCCAGCAGCCAAGCACTGGCAGGGGGGCATAATGAGCAGTTCTTC. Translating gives CASSQALAGGHNEQFF.

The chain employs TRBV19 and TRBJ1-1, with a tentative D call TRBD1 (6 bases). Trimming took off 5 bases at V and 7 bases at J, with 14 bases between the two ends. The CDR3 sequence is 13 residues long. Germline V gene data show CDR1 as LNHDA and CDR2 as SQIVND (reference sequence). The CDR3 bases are TGTGCCAGTAGTTTTTGGACAGCGGATGAAGCTTTCTTT. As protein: CASSFWTADEAFF.

CDR3 coding DNA: TGTGCCAGCAGTTACTCGATCGACCTAGCTAACTATGGCTACACCTTC. Translated: CASSYSIDLANYGYTF. The chain uses TRBV6-5 and TRBJ1-2; D unclear. CDR1 and CDR2 (germline): MNHEY, SVGAGI. V was trimmed by 0 bases and J by 0 bases, leaving 11 bases between them. The CDR3 contains 16 residues.

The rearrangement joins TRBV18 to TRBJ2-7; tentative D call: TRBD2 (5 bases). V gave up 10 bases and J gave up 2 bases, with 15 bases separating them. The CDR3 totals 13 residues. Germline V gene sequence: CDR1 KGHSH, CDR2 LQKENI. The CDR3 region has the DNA TGTGCCACCCGTGAGCCGGGGACCTACGAGCAGTACTTC. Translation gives CATREPGTYEQYF.

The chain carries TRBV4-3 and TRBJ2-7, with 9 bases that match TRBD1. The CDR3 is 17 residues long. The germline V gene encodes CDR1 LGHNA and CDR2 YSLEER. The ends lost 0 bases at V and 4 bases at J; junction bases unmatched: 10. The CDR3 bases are TGCGCCAGCAGCCAAGACCAAGCCGGGACAGGGCTATACGAGCAGTACTTC. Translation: CASSQDQAGTGLYEQYF.